This T cell receptor (beta chain) is from a study of CD8+ T cells in alopecia areata. RNA was extracted and reverse transcribed into cDNA as the sequencing template. Repertoires were generated with immunoSEQ multiplex PCR, while TCRdb's copy carries only in-frame clones and drops some. This table holds almost 250,000 clones, roughly two thirds found once. Germline V gene data show CDR1 as SGHRS and CDR2 as YFSETQ. This CDR3 has 14 amino acids. J lost 7 bases, V lost 2 bases, and 3 bases had no gene match. Sequenced material: CD4+ T cells sorted from blood, taken at week 0. This sequence joins TRBV5-1 and TRBJ1-6, with 7 positions matching TRBD1. This sequence was found in a human donor with alopecia areata. CDR3 amino acids: CASSFTGENSPLHF. For the CDR3, the DNA is TGCGCCAGCAGCTTCACAGGGGAGAATTCACCCCTCCACTTT.